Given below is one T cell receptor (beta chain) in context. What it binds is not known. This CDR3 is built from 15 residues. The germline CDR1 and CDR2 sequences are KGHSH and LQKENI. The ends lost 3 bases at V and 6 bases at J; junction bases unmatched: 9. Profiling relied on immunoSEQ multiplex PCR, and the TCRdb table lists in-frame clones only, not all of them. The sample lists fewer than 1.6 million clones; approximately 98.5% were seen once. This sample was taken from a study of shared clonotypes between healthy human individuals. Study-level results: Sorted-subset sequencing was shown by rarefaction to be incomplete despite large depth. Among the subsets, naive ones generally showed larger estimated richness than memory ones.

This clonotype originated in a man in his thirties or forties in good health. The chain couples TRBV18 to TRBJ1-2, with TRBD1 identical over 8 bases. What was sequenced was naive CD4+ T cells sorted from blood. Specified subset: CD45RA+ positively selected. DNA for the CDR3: TGTGCCAGCTCACCCTTCTCCAGGGGGCCGGATGGCTACACCTTC. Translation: CASSPFSRGPDGYTF.